A single sample is the source of the 32 T cell receptor beta chains below, sequenced in a study of CD8 T cells in Susac syndrome (dated by TCRdb to about 2019). Library generation was performed with the immunoSEQ multiplex PCR assay. RNA was extracted with the RNeasy kit and roughly 0.45 to 1 ug was reverse transcribed using random hexamers. Using fastp trimming at Q25 and MiXCR clonotype assembly, TCRdb reanalyzed the public sequencing data and kept in-frame beta chains. All rows with the same CDR3 protein become a single entry with the most common DNA and genes. Across this sample there are 250,000 to 300,000 distinct CDR3 sequences, with 65% to 90% seen only once. The ten largest clones take up 0.2% to 0.25% of the sample. The specimen was CD8+ T cells from PBMCs. These receptors were obtained from a human donor with multiple sclerosis.

The rearrangement uses TRBV28 and TRBJ2-4; 13 bases line up with TRBD2. The CDR3 sequence is 20 residues long. Germline-derived CDR1 and CDR2 are MDHEN and SYDVKM. With V trimmed by 6 bases and J by 8 bases, 22 bases remained unmatched. This chain's CDR3 is CASSRPTRLAGGPEVDIQYF. In DNA form, the CDR3 reads TGTGCCAGCAGCCGCCCCACGCGACTAGCGGGAGGTCCCGAGGTAGACATTCAGTACTTC.

The genes are TRBV27 and TRBJ2-3; D uncertain. Germline-derived CDR1 and CDR2 are MNHEY and SMNVEV (reference sequence). The CDR3 is 15 amino acids. Trimming cost V 2 bases and J 4 bases, with 13 bases left between them. CDR3 bases: TGTGCCAGCAGTTTAGCGGCCCCCAGGCCAGATACGCAGTATTTT. Translating gives CASSLAAPRPDTQYF.

The rearrangement links TRBV20-1 to TRBJ2-3, with D unresolved. Trimming shortened V by 0 bases and J by 0 bases, and 10 bases separated the two germline ends. Per germline, CDR1 DFQATT and CDR2 SNEGSKA (reference sequence). CDR3 length: 15 amino acids. Here the CDR3 reads CSARDGAASTDTQYF. The CDR3 coding sequence is TGCAGTGCTAGAGATGGTGCGGCGAGCACAGATACGCAGTATTTT.

V and J are TRBV19 and TRBJ2-1; 14 positions match TRBD2. This CDR3 is 16 amino acids long. Trimming removed 3 bases from V and 2 bases from J; junction bases left unmatched: 0. Germline V gene sequence: CDR1 LNHDA, CDR2 SQIVND (reference sequence). The CDR3 is CASSMTSGRAYNEQFF. The DNA of the CDR3 is TGTGCCAGTAGTATGACTAGCGGGAGGGCCTACAATGAGCAGTTCTTC.

The chain couples TRBV28 to TRBJ2-1; TRBD1 or TRBD2 may be the D gene (6 bases each). Germline CDR1 is MDHEN and CDR2 is SYDVKM. Trimming removed 3 bases from V and 9 bases from J, with 12 bases in between. This CDR3 region has 13 residues. The CDR3 DNA follows: TGTGCCAGCAGTTTTAGGGGGACTGCTGAGCAGTTCTTC. This sequence encodes CASSFRGTAEQFF.

The chain couples TRBV28 to TRBJ2-1; 8 bases line up with TRBD2. J was trimmed by 6 bases and V by 5 bases; bases with no gene match: 15. Germline CDR1 and CDR2: MDHEN and SYDVKM. The CDR3 runs 17 residues. The CDR3 sequence is CASSLQVTGLGGNEQFF. The CDR3 DNA sequence: TGTGCCAGCAGTCTTCAGGTCACGGGACTAGGCGGCAATGAGCAGTTCTTC.

In DNA form, the CDR3 reads TGTGCCACCAGTGATTCCGACAGGGGGAAGGAGTACTTC. As protein: CATSDSDRGKEYF. The rearrangement links TRBV24-1 to TRBJ2-7; 9 bases match TRBD1. Germline values: CDR1 KGHDR, CDR2 SFDVKD. The V segment lost 2 bases and the J segment 11 bases; nucleotides outside the gene matches: 6. CDR3 length: 13 residues.

This clonotype was seen once. The chain employs TRBV6-4 and TRBJ2-7; the match to TRBD1 covers 7 bases. From germline, CDR1 is MRHNA and CDR2 SNTAGT. CDR3 length: 15 residues. V shed 0 bases, J shed 4 bases, and the junction held 6 bases outside the gene matches. This chain's CDR3 is CASSDSLQGWYEQYF. CDR3 DNA sequence: TGTGCCAGCAGTGACTCGCTACAGGGGTGGTACGAGCAGTACTTC.

The J gene is TRBJ2-1, the V gene TRBV15; 7 bases are a match to TRBD2. V lost 3 bases and J lost 6; bases outside the gene matches: 8. Germline V gene data show CDR1 as LNHNV and CDR2 as YYDKDF (reference sequence). This CDR3 is built from 15 residues. The CDR3 coding sequence is TGTGCCACCAGCAGCCCCCCAGCGGGAACCAATGAGCAGTTCTTC. Its protein is CATSSPPAGTNEQFF. Together with reference TRBV15 and TRBJ2-1, the CDR3 gives the full variable domain: DAMVIQNPRYQVTQFGKPVTLSCSQTLNHNVMYWYQQKSSQAPKLLFHYYDKDFNNEADTPDNFQSRRPNTSFCFLDIRSPGLGDTAMYLCATSSPPAGTNEQFFGPGTRLTVL.

The rearrangement links TRBV29-1 to TRBJ1-5, with D maybe TRBD1 (5 bases). CDR3 length equals 13 residues. V was clipped by 3 bases and J by 7 bases, with 13 bases between them. Germline assignment: CDR1 SQVTM and CDR2 ANQGSEA. The CDR3 nucleotides read TGCAGCGTTGATGGGGGGTCGGGACAGCCCCAGCATTTT. Protein: CSVDGGSGQPQHF. Looking up the rest from reference TRBV29-1 and TRBJ1-5 gives the full variable domain: SAVISQKPSRDICQRGTSLTIQCQVDSQVTMMFWYRQQPGQSLTLIATANQGSEATYESGFVIDKFPISRPNLTFSTLTVSNMSPEDSSIYLCSVDGGSGQPQHFGDGTRLSIL.

V usage is TRBV15 and J usage is TRBJ1-5, with D perhaps TRBD1 (6 bases). The CDR3 contains 14 residues. Germline loops: CDR1 LNHNV, CDR2 YYDKDF (reference sequence). V gave up 4 bases and J gave up 0 bases, with 7 bases separating them. The CDR3 coding sequence is TGTGCCACCAGCACGGACAGTAGCAATCAGCCCCAGCATTTT. Amino acids: CATSTDSSNQPQHF.

This chain uses TRBV21-1 with TRBJ1-1; the table calls TRBD1, which could not be checked here. TRBV21-1 corresponds to a pseudogene. This CDR3 spans 13 amino acids. CDR3 bases: TGTGCCAGCAGGCAAACAGGGTTGACTGAAGCTTTCTTT. As protein: CASRQTGLTEAFF.

The chain uses TRBV19 and TRBJ1-5, with TRBD1 identical over 7 bases. Germline CDR1 and CDR2: LNHDA and SQIVND (reference sequence). This CDR3 has 16 residues. Trimming at V came to 4 bases and at J to 4 bases, leaving 10 bases not matched to a gene. CDR3 region: CASSTTSGQWNQPQHF. DNA for the CDR3: TGTGCCAGTAGTACAACTTCGGGACAGTGGAATCAGCCCCAGCATTTT. The entire variable domain, with the rest obtained from reference TRBV19 and TRBJ1-5, is as follows: DGGITQSPKYLFRKEGQNVTLSCEQNLNHDAMYWYRQDPGQGLRLIYYSQIVNDFQKGDIAEGYSVSREKKESFPLTVTSAQKNPTAFYLCASSTTSGQWNQPQHFGDGTRLSIL.

The V call is TRBV9, the J call TRBJ2-5; TRBD2 matches at 14 bases. Germline assignment: CDR1 SGDLS and CDR2 YYNGEE. Germline trimming cut 3 bases from V and 5 bases from J; bases unmatched to any gene: 6. There are 16 residues in the CDR3. CDR3 nucleotide sequence: TGTGCCAGCAGCGCCGGGACTAGCGGGAGTGTGGAGACCCAGTACTTC. Its translation: CASSAGTSGSVETQYF.

This chain joins TRBV27 and TRBJ2-7; D is unclear. V was shortened by 5 bases and J by 7 bases, with 15 bases between the two germline ends. Germline V lookup: CDR1 MNHEY, CDR2 SMNVEV (reference sequence). The CDR3 totals 13 residues. This CDR3 reads CASSPGRFLEQYF. The CDR3 DNA reads TGTGCCAGCAGTCCGGGCAGGTTTTTGGAGCAGTACTTC.

J is TRBJ2-1 and V is TRBV27, with D perhaps matching TRBD2 (6 bases). Germline CDR1 and CDR2: MNHEY and SMNVEV (reference sequence). The CDR3 covers 15 residues. The V and J ends lost 7 bases and 0 bases respectively, with 13 bases between them. The CDR3 DNA is TGTGCCAGCACAACTAGCCCTAGCTCCTACAATGAGCAGTTCTTC. Protein: CASTTSPSSYNEQFF.

This chain connects TRBV7-9 to TRBJ1-1; no definite D call. The CDR3 totals 15 residues. The V gene lost 5 bases and the J gene lost 1 base, with 14 bases spanning the gap. CDR1 is SEHNR, CDR2 FQNEAQ, per germline (reference sequence). DNA of the CDR3: TGTGCCAGCAGCCTCTGGGAAAGTGGGAACACTGAAGCTTTCTTT. Encoded protein: CASSLWESGNTEAFF.

The chain employs TRBV6-5 and TRBJ1-5; D is perhaps TRBD1 (6 bases). V shed 5 bases and J shed 7 bases, with 15 bases lying between them. In germline, CDR1 is MNHEY, CDR2 SVGAGI. The CDR3 covers 14 residues. The CDR3: CASSPGGAGQPQHF. The CDR3 nucleotides read TGTGCCAGCAGTCCGGGGGGGGCAGGGCAGCCCCAGCATTTT.

The V and J genes are TRBV6-5 and TRBJ1-4; no firm D call. With 2 bases removed from V and 5 bases from J, the gap between germline ends came to 6 bases. The CDR3 totals 13 residues. Germline V lookup: CDR1 MNHEY, CDR2 SVGAGI. The CDR3 loop reads CASSYLYNEKLFF. The CDR3 DNA reads as TGTGCCAGCAGTTACCTCTACAATGAAAAACTGTTTTTT.

The V call is TRBV28, the J call TRBJ1-5, with a possible D match to TRBD1 (6 bases). This CDR3 has 16 amino acids. The V end was cut by 2 bases, the J end by 2 bases, with 13 bases between. Germline assignment: CDR1 MDHEN and CDR2 SYDVKM. This chain's CDR3 is CASSLRTEAGNQPQHF. For the CDR3, the DNA is TGTGCCAGCAGTTTACGGACAGAGGCGGGCAATCAGCCCCAGCATTTT.

The gene calls are TRBV9 and TRBJ1-2; D gene unclear. Germline CDR1 reads SGDLS; CDR2 reads YYNGEE. V was pared by 5 bases and J by 0 bases, with 20 bases between. This CDR3 has 17 residues. The CDR3 spells CASRASKVQRANYGYTF. DNA of the CDR3: TGTGCCAGCAGGGCATCGAAGGTCCAGAGAGCTAACTATGGCTACACCTTC.

The chain uses TRBV5-1 and TRBJ2-7; the match to TRBD1 covers 7 bases. V shed 1 base, J shed 4 bases, and the junction held 5 bases outside the gene matches. The CDR3 is 14 amino acids. Germline CDR1 SGHRS, CDR2 YFSETQ. This CDR3 is CASSLKGQMYEQYF. The DNA of the CDR3 is TGCGCCAGCAGCTTGAAGGGACAGATGTACGAGCAGTACTTC.

The CDR3 spells CASSLRDTAYNEQFF. Written as DNA, the CDR3 is TGTGCCAGCAGTCTCCGGGACACTGCCTACAATGAGCAGTTCTTC. This rearrangement joins TRBV27 to TRBJ2-1; tentatively, D is TRBD1 (6 bases). The CDR3 has 15 amino acids. Trimming pared 5 bases from V and 2 bases from J, leaving 13 bases between. The germline CDR1 and CDR2 sequences are MNHEY and SMNVEV (reference sequence).

The V and J genes are TRBV3-1 and TRBJ2-1; a weak D match, TRBD1 (5 bases). CDR3 length equals 15 residues. CDR1 and CDR2 from the germline V gene are LGHDT and YNNKEL (reference sequence). V was clipped by 0 bases and J by 7 bases, with 13 bases between them. The CDR3 coding sequence is TGTGCCAGCAGCCAAGATGGGCAGGGTGGGAATGAGCAGTTCTTC. Translating it yields CASSQDGQGGNEQFF.

The chain recombines TRBV20-1 with TRBJ1-1, with D maybe TRBD1 (5 bases). The CDR3 has 13 residues. V lost 1 base and J 3 bases, leaving 9 bases between the germline ends. Germline loops: CDR1 DFQATT, CDR2 SNEGSKA (reference sequence). This chain's CDR3 is CSARVPGDTEAFF. In DNA form, the CDR3 reads TGCAGTGCTAGAGTCCCGGGGGACACTGAAGCTTTCTTT.

The chain couples TRBV29-1 to TRBJ2-7, with D possibly being TRBD1 or TRBD2 (5 bases each). The CDR3 loop spans 15 amino acids. V was pared by 1 base and J by 7 bases, with 20 bases between. Germline V lookup: CDR1 SQVTM, CDR2 ANQGSEA. The CDR3 loop reads CSVEGSTPGAGEQYF. CDR3 DNA sequence: TGCAGCGTTGAAGGCTCCACTCCCGGGGCGGGTGAGCAGTACTTC.

The rearrangement uses TRBV14 and TRBJ2-1; 7 nucleotides line up with TRBD2. This CDR3 has 13 residues. Germline-derived CDR1 and CDR2 are SGHDN and FVKESK. The V segment lost 4 bases and the J segment 5 bases; nucleotides outside the gene matches: 2. The CDR3 loop reads CASSRGGNNEQFF. The CDR3 DNA sequence: TGTGCCAGCAGCCGGGGGGGGAACAATGAGCAGTTCTTC.

This clonotype was picked up one time. The V and J genes are TRBV19 and TRBJ1-1, with D maybe TRBD1 (6 bases). The CDR3 extends over 12 amino acids. The germline V and J ends were trimmed by 8 bases and 4 bases, with 11 bases remaining between them. Germline V gene lookup returns CDR1 LNHDA and CDR2 SQIVND (reference sequence). CDR3 nucleotides: TGTGCCAGTCGGGACATCGGCACTGAAGCTTTCTTT. Amino acid sequence: CASRDIGTEAFF.

The chain joins TRBV29-1 to TRBJ2-7, with TRBD2 as a possible D gene (6 bases). In germline, CDR1 is SQVTM, CDR2 ANQGSEA. The CDR3 contains 13 residues. The V end lost 7 bases, the J end lost 2 bases, and 15 bases lay between the germline ends. CDR3 protein: CSARGGNPYEQYF. The CDR3, as DNA: TGCAGCGCCCGGGGCGGGAACCCCTACGAGCAGTACTTC.

V usage is TRBV11-2 and J usage is TRBJ2-1, with 11 bases that match TRBD1. Germline V lookup: CDR1 SGHAT, CDR2 FQNNGV. This CDR3 has 15 amino acids. V shed 5 bases, J shed 11 bases, and the junction held 11 bases outside the gene matches. CDR3 in DNA: TGTGCCAGCAGCGTACCCCTGGACAGGGGGCTTAAGCAGTTCTTC. It is translated as CASSVPLDRGLKQFF.

The chain couples TRBV6-5 to TRBJ1-2, with D perhaps TRBD1 (6 bases). Germline CDR1 and CDR2: MNHEY and SVGAGI. There are 14 residues in the CDR3. Trimming stripped 2 bases from V and 4 bases from J, with 11 bases between. The DNA for the CDR3 is TGTGCCAGCAGTTACGAGGGGGGTGGCTATGGCTACACCTTC. Residues: CASSYEGGGYGYTF.

The chain has TRBV28 and TRBJ2-7; 8 nucleotides match TRBD2. The CDR3 runs to 13 residues. The V gene's germline CDR1 is MDHEN and CDR2 SYDVKM. Unmatched junction bases numbered 3, after V lost 6 bases and J lost 2 bases. CDR3 DNA sequence: TGTGCCAGCAGCCGCGGGGGGCCCTACGAGCAGTACTTC. Amino acid sequence: CASSRGGPYEQYF. Complete variable domain (other parts from reference TRBV28 and TRBJ2-7): DVKVTQSSRYLVKRTGEKVFLECVQDMDHENMFWYRQDPGLGLRLIYFSYDVKMKEKGDIPEGYSVSREKKERFSLILESASTNQTSMYLCASSRGGPYEQYFGPGTRLTVT.